Listed below are T cell receptor beta chains from one sample, sequenced in a study of monozygotic twins with inflammatory bowel disease. TCRdb reworked the 5' RACE reads into one entry per CDR3 protein, no DNA. Recorded for this sample: 420,000 or so distinct CDR3 sequences. The material sequenced was blood. The receptors here all came from a human donor with ulcerative colitis or Crohn's disease, or a healthy co-twin of an affected twin (not recorded which). Each CDR3 is given with its conserved first and last residue.

v_call,j_call,cdr3_aa
TRBV20-1,TRBJ1-1,CRTGTGVFNDEAFF
TRBV12-3/TRBV12-4,TRBJ2-3,CASSLPMGNSYTQYF
TRBV2,TRBJ2-1,CASSDSLAQGDEQFF
TRBV27,TRBJ2-2,CASSSQRTSGGWPGELFF
TRBV6-1,TRBJ1-6,CASSPEGARAPLHF
TRBV5-4,TRBJ1-1,CASSSKKGRVNTEAFF
TRBV5-1,TRBJ2-5,CASSLEGYGAQETQYF
TRBV27,TRBJ1-4,CASSRQGAGEKLFF
TRBV11-3,TRBJ1-1,CASSATGKTEAFF
TRBV7-6,TRBJ2-1,CASSLAWDRVDNEQFF
TRBV29-1,TRBJ1-2,CSVDNQRTSGYTF
TRBV6-6,TRBJ2-1,CASSYSSHGSKQFF
TRBV7-3,TRBJ2-2,CASSPRGPSGSDTGELFF
TRBV5-1,TRBJ1-2,CASSLDGVSRYTF